One and the same sample provided the 10 T cell receptor beta chains below, sequenced in a study of shared clonotypes between healthy human individuals. Repertoires were generated with immunoSEQ multiplex PCR, while TCRdb's copy carries only in-frame clones and drops some. Of 1.6 million or so clones listed, around 97% are singletons. Sequencing was carried out using naive CD4+ T cells sorted from blood. Subset here: CD45RA+ positively selected. The receptors were gathered from a young man in good health.

The J gene is TRBJ2-1, the V gene TRBV18; perhaps TRBD1 as D (5 bases). CDR1 KGHSH and CDR2 LQKENI come from the germline V gene. Trimming took 6 bases from V and 10 from J, leaving 22 bases between them. The CDR3 is 15 residues long. The CDR3 loop reads CASSPSASSPGEQFF. The CDR3 DNA is TGTGCCAGCTCGCCTTCGGCGTCATCACCAGGGGAGCAGTTCTTC. Full variable domain (remainder filled in from reference TRBV18 and TRBJ2-1): NAGVMQNPRHLVRRRGQEARLRCSPMKGHSHVYWYRQLPEEGLKFMVYLQKENIIDESGMPKERFSAEFPKEGPSILRIQQVVRGDSAAYFCASSPSASSPGEQFFGPGTRLTVL.

CDR3 DNA: TGTGCCAGCAGTTTAACCGGACAGGAGGGGTCCTATGGCTACACCTTC. Amino acid sequence: CASSLTGQEGSYGYTF. The gene calls are TRBV28 and TRBJ1-2, with TRBD1 identical over 7 bases. The CDR3 sequence is 16 residues long. Germline CDR1 and CDR2: MDHEN and SYDVKM. The V segment lost 2 bases and the J segment 4 bases; nucleotides outside the gene matches: 10.

V is TRBV15 and J is TRBJ2-3; TRBD2 agrees at 7 bases. This CDR3 is 16 amino acids long. CDR1 LNHNV and CDR2 YYDKDF come from the germline V gene (reference sequence). V dropped 1 base and J dropped 7; count of bases not matched to a gene: 11. CDR3 DNA sequence: TGTGCCACCAGCAGAGTCACGGGCGGGAGAGTGTATACGCAGTATTTT. Protein sequence: CATSRVTGGRVYTQYF.

The chain uses TRBV27 and TRBJ2-2, with D possibly matching TRBD2 (6 bases). The CDR3 consists of 15 residues. Germline-derived CDR1 and CDR2 are MNHEY and SMNVEV (reference sequence). With 6 bases removed from V and 5 bases from J, the gap between germline ends came to 16 bases. The chain's CDR3 is CASSPLLAITGELFF. CDR3 nucleotide sequence: TGTGCCAGCAGCCCCCTGCTAGCGATTACCGGGGAGCTGTTTTTT.

A single count supports this clone. The chain uses TRBV7-2 and TRBJ2-3, with D tentatively TRBD1 or TRBD2 (5 bases each). CDR1 and CDR2 (germline): SGHTA, FQGNSA. Trimming took off 5 bases at V and 5 bases at J, with 17 bases between the two ends. The CDR3 has 15 amino acids. The CDR3 DNA sequence: TGTGCCAGCAGCCCCCCGGGACCCCGCGGAGATACGCAGTATTTT. Translating gives CASSPPGPRGDTQYF.

V usage is TRBV7-9 and J usage is TRBJ2-7; 8 nucleotides match TRBD1. V trimming: 5 bases; J trimming: 3 bases; junction bases outside the gene matches: 15. From germline, CDR1 is SEHNR and CDR2 FQNEAQ (reference sequence). The length of the CDR3 is 17 residues. DNA of the CDR3: TGTGCCAGCAGCCCTCGGCTTGACAGGGGAAGGGTCTACGAGCAGTACTTC. Translated: CASSPRLDRGRVYEQYF.

The V gene is TRBV19, the J gene TRBJ1-1; 9 bases are a match to TRBD1. V lost 7 bases and J lost 4; bases outside the gene matches: 7. The CDR3 runs to 14 residues. Looked up from germline, CDR1 is LNHDA and CDR2 is SQIVND (reference sequence). As DNA, the CDR3 is TGTGCCAGTAACAAGGACAGGGGTCCCACTGAAGCTTTCTTT. Translation gives CASNKDRGPTEAFF.

The chain links TRBV25-1 to TRBJ2-5; a possible D gene is TRBD2 (6 bases). V lost 3 bases to trimming and J lost 5 bases, with 16 bases between them. This CDR3 spans 15 amino acids. The V gene's germline CDR1 is MGHDK and CDR2 SYGVNS. Written as DNA, the CDR3 is TGTGCCAGCAGTGATCTCGGACGGGAGAGGGAGACCCAGTACTTC. It codes for CASSDLGRERETQYF.

The chain recombines TRBV28 with TRBJ1-5, with TRBD1 matching 8 bases. This CDR3 spans 16 amino acids. Germline loops: CDR1 MDHEN, CDR2 SYDVKM. The V gene end was trimmed by 6 bases and the J gene end by 3 bases; junction bases not matched to a gene: 10. The chain's CDR3 is CASRRWIQGVNQPQHF. Written as DNA, the CDR3 is TGTGCCAGCAGGCGATGGATACAGGGGGTCAATCAGCCCCAGCATTTT.

J is TRBJ1-5 and V is TRBV5-8; 8 bases match TRBD1. Germline trimming cut 4 bases from V and 5 bases from J; bases unmatched to any gene: 14. This CDR3 has 17 residues. The germline CDR1 and CDR2 sequences are SGHTS and YDEGEE. CDR3 nucleotides: TGTGCCAGCAGCGGGACCATGGCCGGGACAGGTTATCAGCCCCAGCATTTT. Protein sequence: CASSGTMAGTGYQPQHF.